This entry features one T cell receptor beta chain sequence. The data were obtained in a study of blood T cell repertoires in COVID-19. Study as a whole: T cells, B-cell-depleted T cells, or PBMCs supplied cDNA or gDNA.

Per the authors' pipeline: Estimates of nucleated cell counts were drawn from the amplification of reference gene primers. TCRdb's table, derived via immunoSEQ multiplex PCR, lists solely in-frame clones and lacks some. The V and J calls and clone size are taken from that table; D and trimming were inferred from the DNA. This sample yields roughly 290,000 clones, of which more than 65% are seen a single time; 15% to 18% belongs to the top ten. Patients of the Seattle cohort, enrolled during active infection, were followed longitudinally. This receptor was obtained from a person between 65 and 80 years old with COVID-19, enrolled during active disease. Sequenced sample: peripheral blood.

The CDR3 spells CASSFAGTSLIAKQFF. The CDR3, as DNA: TGTGCCAGCAGCTTTGCCGGGACAAGCCTCATAGCAAAGCAGTTCTTC. The V and J genes are TRBV7-2 and TRBJ2-1, with a possible D match to TRBD1 (6 bases). The CDR3 spans 16 residues. CDR1 SGHTA and CDR2 FQGNSA come from the germline V gene. Trimming cost V 3 bases and J 11 bases, with 23 bases left between them.